These T cell receptor beta chains were read from a single sample in a study of blood T cell repertoires in COVID-19. The data were produced by immunoSEQ multiplex PCR, yet TCRdb's version contains in-frame clones alone and is incomplete. This sample has about 300,000 clones, with 88% found just once. Material for sequencing was peripheral blood. The receptors were gathered from a woman in her thirties who had recovered from COVID-19. Each CDR3 is given with its conserved first and last residue. D genes are given only for firm matches. Clone size is shown for a subset of rows, as once, few, many or a class of expanded clone.

d_call	v_call	j_call	clone_size	cdr3_nt	cdr3_aa
NA	TRBV5-1	TRBJ2-7	NA	TGCGCCAGCAGCTTGGTAGGGGGGACAGTATCCTACGAGCAGTACTTC	CASSLVGGTVSYEQYF
NA	TRBV12-3/TRBV12-4	TRBJ2-2	NA	TGTGCCAGCAGTTTCTCCCCCGGGGAGCTGTTTTTT	CASSFSPGELFF
NA	TRBV18	TRBJ2-3	NA	TGTGCCAGCTCAATCGGACAGACCACAGATACGCAGTATTTT	CASSIGQTTDTQYF
NA	TRBV19	TRBJ1-6	NA	TGTGCCAGTAGTATAGCGGCGGGGACCAATTCACCCCTCCACTTT	CASSIAAGTNSPLHF
NA	TRBV7-2	TRBJ1-3	NA	TGTGCCAGCAGCCTTGACCAGGGCTCTGGAAACACCATATATTTT	CASSLDQGSGNTIYF
NA	TRBV7-2	TRBJ1-1	NA	TGTGCCAGCAGCTTACGGGGGAATATAGAGCCTTTCTTT	CASSLRGNIEPFF
NA	TRBV7-8	TRBJ1-2	few	TGTGCCAGCAGCTTAGGGGGCAGTGGGTATGGCTACACCTTC	CASSLGGSGYGYTF
NA	TRBV5-5	TRBJ2-3	NA	TGTGCCAGCAGCTTCCAGGGATCCACAGATACGCAGTATTTT	CASSFQGSTDTQYF
NA	TRBV11-3	TRBJ2-7	NA	TGTGCCAGCAAGCTTAGCAGGGGGGCGGTCGAGCAGTACTTC	CASKLSRGAVEQYF
NA	TRBV30	TRBJ1-1	NA	TGTGCCTCGGGGTACACTGAAGCTTTCTTT	CASGYTEAFF
NA	TRBV7-8	TRBJ2-5	once	TGTGCCAGCAGCTTAGAAATTCGCGGAGAGACCCAGTACTTC	CASSLEIRGETQYF
TRBD1	TRBV18	TRBJ2-2	NA	TGTGCCAGCTCACCCACAGGGGCCGGGGAGCTGTTTTTT	CASSPTGAGELFF
TRBD1	TRBV4-3	TRBJ1-4	NA	TGCGCCAGCAGCCATGATGCCGGGACAGGGCTTCGCTCCAGGAAACTGTTTTTT	CASSHDAGTGLRSRKLFF